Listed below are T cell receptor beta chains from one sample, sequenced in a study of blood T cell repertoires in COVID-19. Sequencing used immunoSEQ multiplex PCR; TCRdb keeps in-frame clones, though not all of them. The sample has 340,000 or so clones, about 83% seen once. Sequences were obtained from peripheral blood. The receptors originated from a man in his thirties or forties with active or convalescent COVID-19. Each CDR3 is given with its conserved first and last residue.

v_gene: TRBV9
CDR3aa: CASSVGQGSIEAFF

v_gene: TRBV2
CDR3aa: CASSGVVTGGYTF

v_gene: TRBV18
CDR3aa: CASSDLGLYEQYF

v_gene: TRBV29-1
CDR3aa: CSVEGQGNTEAFF

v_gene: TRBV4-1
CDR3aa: CASSQGAGGKETQYF

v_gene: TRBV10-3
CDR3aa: CAIRDRDFTEAFF

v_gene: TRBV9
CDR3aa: CASSVGQGSPYEQYF

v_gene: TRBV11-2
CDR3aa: CASSYNRGNEKLFF

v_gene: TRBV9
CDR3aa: CASSGTSPYEQYF

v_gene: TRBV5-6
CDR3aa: CASSPGTGVGEQYF

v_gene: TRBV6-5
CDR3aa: CASSSGGVGELFF

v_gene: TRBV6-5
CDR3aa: CASSKTTVLGYTF

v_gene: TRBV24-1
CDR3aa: CATSDQYQETQYF

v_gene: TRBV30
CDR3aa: CAWSIATVTDTQYF

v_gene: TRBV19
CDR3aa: CASGTSGTSNNEQFF

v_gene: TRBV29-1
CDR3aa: CSVGGPNLETQYF

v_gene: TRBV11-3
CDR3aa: CASSLGGPDGYTF

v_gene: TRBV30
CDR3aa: CAWNEDTLGYTF

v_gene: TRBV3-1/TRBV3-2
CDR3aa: CASSQGQGVGVGKLFF

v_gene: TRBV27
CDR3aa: CASSLGGGGLRGPQHF

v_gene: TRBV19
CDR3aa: CASSIFTGQPTTNEKLFF

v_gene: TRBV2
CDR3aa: CASSREAQGQYF

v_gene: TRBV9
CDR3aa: CASSVGAPSEQYF

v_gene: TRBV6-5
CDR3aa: CASSFGSDNQPQHF

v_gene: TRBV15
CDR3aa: CATSRTIDRAYEQYF

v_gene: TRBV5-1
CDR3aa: CASSLAGGSTEAFF

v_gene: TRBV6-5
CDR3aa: CASSSLTGDGYTF

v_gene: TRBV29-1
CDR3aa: CSAQGAPYEQYF

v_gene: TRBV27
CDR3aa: CASSTHRGIGSPLHF

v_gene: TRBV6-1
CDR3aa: CASSEEAGAFF

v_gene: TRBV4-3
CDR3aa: CASSQAPGGSYGYTF

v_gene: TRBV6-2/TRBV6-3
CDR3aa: CASSTTWTEAFF

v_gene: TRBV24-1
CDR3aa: CATSDPFYNEQFF

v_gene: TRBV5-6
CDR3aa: CASTPIPLFAPDGYTF

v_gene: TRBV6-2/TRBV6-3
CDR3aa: CASTPGFSYNEQFF

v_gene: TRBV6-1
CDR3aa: CASSEAQETQYF

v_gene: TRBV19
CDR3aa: CASSALAGGPDEQFF

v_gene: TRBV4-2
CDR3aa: CASSQARDINNEQFF

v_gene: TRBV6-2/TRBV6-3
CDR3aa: CASSYYRTGPDYYGYTF

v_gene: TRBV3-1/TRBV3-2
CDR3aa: CASSQDRGAFF

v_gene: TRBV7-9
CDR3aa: CASSLYQPGHPFRDTQYF

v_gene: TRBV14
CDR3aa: CASSLGGPSGNEQYF

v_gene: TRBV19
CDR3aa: CASMSFSGANVLTF

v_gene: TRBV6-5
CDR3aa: CASKPLLGGSQPQHF

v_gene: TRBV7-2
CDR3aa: CASSTWTENTEAFF

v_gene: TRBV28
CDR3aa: CASSSPGLASTDTQYF

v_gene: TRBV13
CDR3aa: CASSFSLDPRGKNIQYF

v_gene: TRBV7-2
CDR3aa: CASSLGARGGADTQYF

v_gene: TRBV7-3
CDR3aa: CASSVIGGTDTQYF

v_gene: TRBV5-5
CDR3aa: CASSLLGRGYF

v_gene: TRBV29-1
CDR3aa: CSGRMNTEAFF

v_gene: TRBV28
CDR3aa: CASSQGLAGEQYF

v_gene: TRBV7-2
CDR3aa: CASSLDRGTDTQYF

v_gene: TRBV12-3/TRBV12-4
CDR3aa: CASTPGVNYGYTF